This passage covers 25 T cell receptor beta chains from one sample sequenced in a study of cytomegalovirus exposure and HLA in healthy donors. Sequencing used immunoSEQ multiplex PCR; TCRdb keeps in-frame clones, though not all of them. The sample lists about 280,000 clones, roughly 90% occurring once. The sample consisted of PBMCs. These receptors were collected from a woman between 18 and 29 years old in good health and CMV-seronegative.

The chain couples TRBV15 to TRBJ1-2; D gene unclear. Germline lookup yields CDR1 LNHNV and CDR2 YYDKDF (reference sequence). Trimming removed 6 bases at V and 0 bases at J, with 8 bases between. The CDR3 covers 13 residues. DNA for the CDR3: TGTGCCACCAGGAGCCGGGCTAACTATGGCTACACCTTC. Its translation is CATRSRANYGYTF.

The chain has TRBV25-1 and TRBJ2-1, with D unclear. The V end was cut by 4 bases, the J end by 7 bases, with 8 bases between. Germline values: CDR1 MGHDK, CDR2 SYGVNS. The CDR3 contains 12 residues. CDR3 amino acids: CASSARYNEQFF. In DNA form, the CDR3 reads TGTGCCAGCAGTGCCCGTTATAATGAGCAGTTCTTC.

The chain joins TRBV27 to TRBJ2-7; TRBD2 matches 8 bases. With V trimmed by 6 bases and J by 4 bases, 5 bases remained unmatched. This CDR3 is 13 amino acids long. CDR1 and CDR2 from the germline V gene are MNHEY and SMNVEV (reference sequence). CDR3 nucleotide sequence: TGTGCCAGCAGGGGACTAGGCACATACGAGCAGTACTTC. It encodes CASRGLGTYEQYF.

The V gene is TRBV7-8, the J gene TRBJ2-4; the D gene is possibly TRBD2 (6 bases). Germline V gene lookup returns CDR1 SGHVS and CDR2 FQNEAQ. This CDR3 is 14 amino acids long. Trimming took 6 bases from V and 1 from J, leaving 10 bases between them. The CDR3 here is CASRPGGAKNIQYF. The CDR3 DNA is TGTGCCAGCAGGCCTGGGGGGGCCAAAAACATTCAGTACTTC.

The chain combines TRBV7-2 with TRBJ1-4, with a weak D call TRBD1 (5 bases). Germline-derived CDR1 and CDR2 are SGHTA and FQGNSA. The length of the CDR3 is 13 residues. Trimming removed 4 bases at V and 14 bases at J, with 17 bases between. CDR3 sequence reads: CASSSDRLGGLFF. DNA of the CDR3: TGTGCCAGCAGCTCCGACAGACTCGGGGGGCTGTTTTTT.

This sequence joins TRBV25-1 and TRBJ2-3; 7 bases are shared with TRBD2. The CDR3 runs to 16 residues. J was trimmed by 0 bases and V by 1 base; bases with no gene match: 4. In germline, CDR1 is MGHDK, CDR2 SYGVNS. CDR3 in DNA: TGTGCCAGCAGTGAATGGGGGGGAGGGAGCACAGATACGCAGTATTTT. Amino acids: CASSEWGGGSTDTQYF.

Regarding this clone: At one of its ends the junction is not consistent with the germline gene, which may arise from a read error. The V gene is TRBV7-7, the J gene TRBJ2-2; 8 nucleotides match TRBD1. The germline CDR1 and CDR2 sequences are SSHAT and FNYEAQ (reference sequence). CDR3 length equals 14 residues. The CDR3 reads CASSPRGQGGELFF. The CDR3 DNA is TGTGCTAGCAGCCCCAGGGGGCAGGGCGGGGAGCTGTTTTTT.

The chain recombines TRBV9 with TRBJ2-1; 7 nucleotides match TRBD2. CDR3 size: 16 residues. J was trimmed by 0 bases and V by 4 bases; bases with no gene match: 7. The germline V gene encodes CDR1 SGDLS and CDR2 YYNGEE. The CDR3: CASSTAGLSSYNEQFF. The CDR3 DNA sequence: TGTGCCAGCAGCACAGCGGGACTTAGCTCCTACAATGAGCAGTTCTTC.

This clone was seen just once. CDR3 DNA sequence: TGTGCCAGAAGACGTGGCCGGGACAGGGGAGGTTCGGGGGAGACCCAGTACTTC. Translated: CARRRGRDRGGSGETQYF. This chain joins TRBV27 and TRBJ2-5, with 10 positions matching TRBD1. CDR1 is MNHEY and CDR2 is SMNVEV in the germline V gene (reference sequence). This CDR3 spans 18 amino acids. V shed 9 bases, J shed 5 bases, and the junction held 21 bases outside the gene matches.

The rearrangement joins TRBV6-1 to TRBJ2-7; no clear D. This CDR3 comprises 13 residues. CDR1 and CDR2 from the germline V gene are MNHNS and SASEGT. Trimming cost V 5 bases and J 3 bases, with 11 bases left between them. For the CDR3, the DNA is TGTGCCAGCAGTCGTCAGGTAGACTACGAGCAGTACTTC. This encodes CASSRQVDYEQYF.

The CDR3 sequence: CASSILAGPSTDTQYF. The CDR3, as DNA: TGTGCCAGCAGCATCCTAGCGGGACCTAGCACAGATACGCAGTATTTT. The chain employs TRBV7-9 and TRBJ2-3; 9 bases line up with TRBD2. CDR1 is SEHNR, CDR2 FQNEAQ, per germline (reference sequence). V gave up 5 bases and J gave up 0 bases; unmatched junction bases: 6. The CDR3 length is 16 residues.

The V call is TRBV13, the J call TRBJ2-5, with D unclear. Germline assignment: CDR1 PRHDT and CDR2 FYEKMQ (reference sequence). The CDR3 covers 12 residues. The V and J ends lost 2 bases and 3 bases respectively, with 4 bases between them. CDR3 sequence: CASSLQEETQYF. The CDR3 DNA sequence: TGTGCCAGCAGCTTACAGGAAGAGACCCAGTACTTC.

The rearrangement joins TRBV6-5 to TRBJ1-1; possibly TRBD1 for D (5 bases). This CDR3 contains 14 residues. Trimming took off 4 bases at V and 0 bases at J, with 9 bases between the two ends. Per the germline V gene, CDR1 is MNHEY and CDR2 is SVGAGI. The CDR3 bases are TGTGCCAGCAGTTTCCAGGGTCTGAACACTGAAGCTTTCTTT. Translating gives CASSFQGLNTEAFF.

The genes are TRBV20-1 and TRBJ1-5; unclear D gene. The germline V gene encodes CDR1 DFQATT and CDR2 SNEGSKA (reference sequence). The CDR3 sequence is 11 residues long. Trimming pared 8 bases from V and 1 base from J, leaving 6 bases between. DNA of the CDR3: TGCAGTTCCGGGAGCAATCAGCCCCAGCATTTT. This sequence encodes CSSGSNQPQHF.

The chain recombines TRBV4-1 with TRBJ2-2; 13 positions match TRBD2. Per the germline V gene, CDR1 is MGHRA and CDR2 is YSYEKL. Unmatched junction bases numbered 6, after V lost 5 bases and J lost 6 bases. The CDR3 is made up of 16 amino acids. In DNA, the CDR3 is TGCGCCAGCAGCTTGCGGGGACTAGCGGGATCCGGGGAGCTGTTTTTT. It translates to CASSLRGLAGSGELFF.

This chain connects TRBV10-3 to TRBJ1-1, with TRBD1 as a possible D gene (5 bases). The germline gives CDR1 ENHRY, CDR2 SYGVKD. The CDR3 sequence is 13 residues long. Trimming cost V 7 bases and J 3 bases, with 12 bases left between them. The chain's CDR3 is CAITSGWDTEAFF. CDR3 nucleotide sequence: TGTGCCATCACTTCAGGGTGGGACACTGAAGCTTTCTTT.

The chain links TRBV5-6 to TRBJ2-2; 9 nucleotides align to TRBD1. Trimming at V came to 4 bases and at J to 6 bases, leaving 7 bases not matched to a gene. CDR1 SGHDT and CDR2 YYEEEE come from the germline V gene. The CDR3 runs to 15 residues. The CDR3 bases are TGTGCCAGCAGCCGATGGACAGGGGAGGCCGGGGAGCTGTTTTTT. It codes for CASSRWTGEAGELFF.

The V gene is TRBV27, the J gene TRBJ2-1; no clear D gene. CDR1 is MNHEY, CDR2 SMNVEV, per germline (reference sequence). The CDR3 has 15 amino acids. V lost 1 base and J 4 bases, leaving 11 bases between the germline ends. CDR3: CASSLLTAGYNEQFF. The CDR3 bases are TGTGCCAGCAGTTTATTAACAGCCGGATACAATGAGCAGTTCTTC.

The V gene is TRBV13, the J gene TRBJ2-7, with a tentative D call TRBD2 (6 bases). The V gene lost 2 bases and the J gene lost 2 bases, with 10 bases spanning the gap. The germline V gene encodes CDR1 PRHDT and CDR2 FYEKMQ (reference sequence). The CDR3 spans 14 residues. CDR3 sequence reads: CASSLRTTTYEQYF. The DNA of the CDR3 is TGTGCCAGCAGCTTAAGGACTACCACCTACGAGCAGTACTTC.

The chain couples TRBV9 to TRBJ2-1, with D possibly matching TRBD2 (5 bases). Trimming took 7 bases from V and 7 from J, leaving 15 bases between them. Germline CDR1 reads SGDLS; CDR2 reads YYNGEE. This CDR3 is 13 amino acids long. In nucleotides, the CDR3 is TGTGCCAGCGCCCAAGGGAGTCCAAATGAGCAGTTCTTC. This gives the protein CASAQGSPNEQFF.

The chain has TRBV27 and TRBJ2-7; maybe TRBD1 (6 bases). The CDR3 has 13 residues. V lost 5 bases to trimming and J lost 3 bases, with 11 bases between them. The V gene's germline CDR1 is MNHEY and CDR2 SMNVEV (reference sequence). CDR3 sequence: CASSHGQNYEQYF. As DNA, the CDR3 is TGTGCCAGCAGTCACGGACAGAACTACGAGCAGTACTTC.

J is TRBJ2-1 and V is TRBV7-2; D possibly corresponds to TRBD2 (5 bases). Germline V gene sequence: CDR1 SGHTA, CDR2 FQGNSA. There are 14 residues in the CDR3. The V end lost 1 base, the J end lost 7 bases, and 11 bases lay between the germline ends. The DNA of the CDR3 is TGTGCCAGCAGCTTAGAACTAGATTCTAATGAGCAGTTCTTC. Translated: CASSLELDSNEQFF.

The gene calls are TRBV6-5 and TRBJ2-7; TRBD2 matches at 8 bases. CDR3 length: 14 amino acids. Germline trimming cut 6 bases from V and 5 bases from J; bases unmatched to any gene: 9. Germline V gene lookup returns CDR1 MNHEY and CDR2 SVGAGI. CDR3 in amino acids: CASSRTAGAHEQYF. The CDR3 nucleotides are TGTGCCAGCAGCCGAACAGCGGGAGCCCACGAGCAGTACTTC.

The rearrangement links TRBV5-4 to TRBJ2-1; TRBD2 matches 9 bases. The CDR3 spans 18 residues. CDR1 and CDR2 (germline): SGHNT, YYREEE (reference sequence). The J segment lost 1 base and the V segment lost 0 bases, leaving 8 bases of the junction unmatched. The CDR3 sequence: CASSLGGSGSRSYNEQFF. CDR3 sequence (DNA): TGTGCCAGCAGCTTGGGCGGTAGCGGGAGCAGGTCCTACAATGAGCAGTTCTTC.

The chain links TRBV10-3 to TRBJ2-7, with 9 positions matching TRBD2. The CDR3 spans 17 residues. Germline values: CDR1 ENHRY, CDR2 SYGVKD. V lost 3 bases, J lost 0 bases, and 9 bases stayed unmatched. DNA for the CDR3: TGTGCCATCAGTGATTGGGCTAGCGGGAAACCCTCCTACGAGCAGTACTTC. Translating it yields CAISDWASGKPSYEQYF.